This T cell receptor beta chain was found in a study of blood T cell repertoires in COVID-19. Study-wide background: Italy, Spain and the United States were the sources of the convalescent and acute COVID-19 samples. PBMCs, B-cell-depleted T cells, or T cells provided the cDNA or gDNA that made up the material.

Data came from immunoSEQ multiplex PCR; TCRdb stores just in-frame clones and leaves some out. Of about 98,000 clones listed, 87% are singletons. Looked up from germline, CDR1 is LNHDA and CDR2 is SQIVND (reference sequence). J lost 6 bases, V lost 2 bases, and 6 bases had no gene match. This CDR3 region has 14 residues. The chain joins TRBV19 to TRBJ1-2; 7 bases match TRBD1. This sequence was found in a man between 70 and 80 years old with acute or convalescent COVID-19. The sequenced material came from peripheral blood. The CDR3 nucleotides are TGTGCCAGTAGTATATCCCGCAGGGGGGATGGCTACACCTTC. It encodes CASSISRRGDGYTF.